Shown below are 19 T cell receptor beta chains from a single sample sequenced in a study of OX40 agonist ivuxolimab in advanced cancers. The protocol was immunoSEQ multiplex PCR, while the TCRdb copy is restricted to in-frame clones and leaves out a portion. This table has tens of thousands of clones, about four fifths appearing once. The sample in question was CD4+ or CD8+ T cells sorted from blood, obtained in a trial of the OX40 agonist ivuxolimab. These receptor sequences come from an adult with an advanced solid tumor such as melanoma, head and neck, liver or kidney cancer.

With respect to this clone: This sample also contains other DNA sequences that code for the same CDR3. This rearrangement joins TRBV20-1 to TRBJ2-5; no definite D call. Germline CDR1 reads DFQATT; CDR2 reads SNEGSKA (reference sequence). Deletions cut 3 bases from V and 4 bases from J, with 6 bases between. The CDR3 is 11 amino acids. The CDR3 coding sequence is TGCAGTGCTAGGTTGGGAGAGACCCAGTACTTC. Its protein product is CSARLGETQYF.

The gene calls are TRBV5-6 and TRBJ2-7; 12 bases fit TRBD1. After removal of 3 bases from V and 4 bases from J, the junction contained 2 bases not matched to a gene. In germline, CDR1 is SGHDT, CDR2 YYEEEE. The CDR3 is made up of 14 amino acids. CDR3 region: CASSWGQGAYEQYF. The DNA for the CDR3 is TGTGCCAGCAGCTGGGGACAGGGGGCTTACGAGCAGTACTTC.

J is TRBJ1-6 and V is TRBV6-1; D gene unclear. The V end was cut by 4 bases, the J end by 8 bases, with 18 bases between. The germline V gene encodes CDR1 MNHNS and CDR2 SASEGT. The CDR3 extends over 16 amino acids. Here the CDR3 reads CASSVPRANRDSPLHF. The DNA for the CDR3 is TGTGCCAGCAGTGTACCCAGAGCGAACCGAGATTCACCCCTCCACTTT.

This clone was seen only a few times. CDR3 in amino acids: CASSLVSSPNTGELFF. The CDR3 coding sequence is TGCGCCAGCAGCTTAGTGTCCAGCCCGAACACCGGGGAGCTGTTTTTT. J is TRBJ2-2 and V is TRBV5-1; D gene uncertain. Per germline, CDR1 SGHRS and CDR2 YFSETQ. The ends were cut back, 2 bases at V and 0 bases at J, with 11 bases in the middle. The CDR3 extends over 16 amino acids.

The chain combines TRBV19 with TRBJ2-3, with a weak D call TRBD2 (6 bases). The germline V gene encodes CDR1 LNHDA and CDR2 SQIVND (reference sequence). CDR3 length: 14 residues. The ends were cut back, 5 bases at V and 0 bases at J, with 9 bases in the middle. CDR3 DNA: TGTGCCAGTAGTGTCGGGACTAGCACAGATACGCAGTATTTT. It codes for CASSVGTSTDTQYF.

This rearrangement joins TRBV4-1 to TRBJ2-7; D is possibly TRBD2 (8 bases). In germline, CDR1 is MGHRA, CDR2 YSYEKL. This CDR3 comprises 19 residues. The V gene lost 7 bases and the J gene lost 6 bases, with 34 bases spanning the gap. The chain's CDR3 is CASTRGGFLVGQKHGEQYF. In nucleotides, the CDR3 is TGCGCCAGCACCCGGGGGGGATTTCTAGTGGGACAGAAACACGGCGAGCAGTACTTC.

CDR3 protein: CASRHRQLLIEKLFF. As DNA, the CDR3 is TGTGCCAGCAGGCACCGACAGCTGTTAATTGAAAAACTGTTTTTT. The chain employs TRBV2 and TRBJ1-4; possible D gene TRBD1, 5 bases. CDR3 size: 15 residues. From germline, CDR1 is SNHLY and CDR2 FYNNEI. V lost 6 bases, J lost 7 bases, and 18 bases lay in between.

For this clone: The junction departs from the called germline gene at one end, perhaps through a read error. The chain uses TRBV7-7 and TRBJ1-1; no reliable D call. The germline gives CDR1 SSHAT, CDR2 FNYEAQ (reference sequence). The CDR3 spans 13 residues. The CDR3 spells CASSLTRNTEAFF. CDR3 nucleotide sequence: TGTGCTAGCAGCTTGACAAGGAACACTGAAGCTTTCTTT.

To note about this clone: At the DNA level, this CDR3 is encoded by other sequences in the same sample as well. The chain carries TRBV29-1 and TRBJ1-2, with D perhaps matching TRBD1 (6 bases). The CDR3 has 12 amino acids. From germline, CDR1 is SQVTM and CDR2 ANQGSEA. Trimming pared 4 bases from V and 2 bases from J, leaving 8 bases between. The CDR3 region is CSVAGANYGYTF. In nucleotides, the CDR3 is TGCAGCGTTGCAGGGGCCAACTATGGCTACACCTTC.

This clone turned up a few times. The chain recombines TRBV27 with TRBJ2-5; D might be TRBD2 (6 bases). Germline loops: CDR1 MNHEY, CDR2 SMNVEV (reference sequence). Trimming stripped 8 bases from V and 5 bases from J, with 21 bases between. This CDR3 contains 15 residues. This chain's CDR3 is CASYPLLGGAETQYF. The CDR3, as DNA: TGTGCCAGCTACCCCCTTTTGGGGGGAGCGGAGACCCAGTACTTC.

The J gene is TRBJ2-7, the V gene TRBV18; no firm D call. The CDR3 contains 13 residues. Per germline, CDR1 KGHSH and CDR2 LQKENI. V shed 2 bases and J shed 1 base, with 6 bases lying between them. CDR3 sequence: CASSPRKSYEQYF. The CDR3, as DNA: TGTGCCAGCTCACCAAGAAAGTCCTACGAGCAGTACTTC. Drawing the rest from reference TRBV18 and TRBJ2-7, the complete variable domain is NAGVMQNPRHLVRRRGQEARLRCSPMKGHSHVYWYRQLPEEGLKFMVYLQKENIIDESGMPKERFSAEFPKEGPSILRIQQVVRGDSAAYFCASSPRKSYEQYFGPGTRLTVT.

This chain joins TRBV27 and TRBJ1-2, with 7 bases lining up with TRBD1. The V segment lost 5 bases and the J segment 7 bases; nucleotides outside the gene matches: 4. This CDR3 has 12 residues. Germline loops: CDR1 MNHEY, CDR2 SMNVEV (reference sequence). CDR3: CASSPQGFGYTF. In nucleotides, the CDR3 is TGTGCCAGCAGTCCACAGGGGTTTGGCTACACCTTC.

The chain recombines TRBV4-2 with TRBJ2-3; D possibly uses TRBD1 or TRBD2 (5 bases each). Germline assignment: CDR1 LGHNA and CDR2 YNFKEQ. Between the trimmed V and J ends, which lost 4 bases and 2 bases, there was a span of 16 bases. This CDR3 is built from 16 residues. Here the CDR3 DNA reads TGTGCCAGCAGCCGCCGAGGGGAAGCCGTCACAGATACGCAGTATTTT. Translating it yields CASSRRGEAVTDTQYF.

This clone was observed once. The chain uses TRBV7-6 and TRBJ1-2; no clear D. Trimming cost V 1 base and J 2 bases, with 8 bases left between them. The CDR3 loop spans 14 amino acids. Germline CDR1 reads SGHVS; CDR2 reads FNYEAQ. In nucleotides, the CDR3 is TGTGCCAGCAGCTTAGACCCGGGGAACTATGGCTACACCTTC. Amino acid sequence: CASSLDPGNYGYTF.

The rearrangement joins TRBV6-4 to TRBJ2-2, with D unresolved. Germline values: CDR1 MRHNA, CDR2 SNTAGT. The CDR3 length is 13 residues. The V gene lost 5 bases and the J gene lost 1 base, with 5 bases spanning the gap. The CDR3 nucleotides read TGTGCCAGCAGTACACAGAACACCGGGGAGCTGTTTTTT. Amino acids: CASSTQNTGELFF.

The genes are TRBV2 and TRBJ2-7; D might be TRBD1 or TRBD2, each matching 6 bases. V gave up 5 bases and J gave up 3 bases, with 17 bases separating them. CDR1 and CDR2 from the germline V gene are SNHLY and FYNNEI. The CDR3 sequence is 15 residues long. In DNA, the CDR3 is TGTGCCAGCAGTAGACTGAAGGGGGGAGGCTACGAGCAGTACTTC. This sequence encodes CASSRLKGGGYEQYF.

The chain has TRBV11-2 and TRBJ1-1; TRBD1 might be the D (6 bases). The V end lost 1 base, the J end lost 5 bases, and 14 bases lay between the germline ends. The germline CDR1 and CDR2 sequences are SGHAT and FQNNGV. CDR3 length: 15 residues. The CDR3 region has the DNA TGTGCCAGCAGCTTAGTCGTCGGGGGCTGGACTGAAGCTTTCTTT. It specifies CASSLVVGGWTEAFF.

The V call is TRBV7-2, the J call TRBJ2-1, with D unclear. Germline V gene lookup returns CDR1 SGHTA and CDR2 FQGNSA. CDR3 length: 12 amino acids. V gave up 1 base and J gave up 3 bases, with 1 base separating them. The CDR3 bases are TGTGCCAGCAGCTTAGACTACAATGAGCAGTTCTTC. Amino acids: CASSLDYNEQFF.

This clone was recorded many times. The J gene is TRBJ1-2, the V gene TRBV14; D is perhaps TRBD1 (6 bases). V was pared by 4 bases and J by 2 bases, with 11 bases between. The germline V gene encodes CDR1 SGHDN and CDR2 FVKESK. This CDR3 has 14 amino acids. Here the CDR3 DNA reads TGTGCCAGCAGCCCACTAGACAGGAACTATGGCTACACCTTC. Translation gives CASSPLDRNYGYTF.